This T cell receptor beta chain appears in the sequencing data of a study of blood T cell repertoires in COVID-19. Trimming left V 1 base short and J 6 bases short, with 15 bases between. The CDR3 is made up of 15 amino acids. Germline CDR1 is SGHTA and CDR2 is FQGNSA. The data were produced by immunoSEQ multiplex PCR, yet TCRdb's version contains in-frame clones alone and is incomplete. Seen here are over 150,000 clones, approximately 80% observed once, and the top ten hold 2.5% to 3.5%. The clonotype comes from a woman aged 60-75 years with acute or convalescent COVID-19. Input material: peripheral blood. The gene calls are TRBV7-2 and TRBJ1-2; D unresolved. The CDR3: CASSLEPGIRDGYTF. The CDR3 DNA sequence: TGTGCCAGCAGCTTAGAGCCGGGGATAAGGGATGGCTACACCTTC.